Detailed here is one TCR beta chain. This entry is derived from a study of T cell responses to AZD1222 COVID-19 vaccine. The CDR3 is 14 residues long. V lost 0 bases to trimming and J lost 8 bases, with 10 bases between them. Germline V gives CDR1 MNHEY, CDR2 SVGAGI. Only in-frame clones appear in the TCRdb table, and some are missing; sequencing was by immunoSEQ multiplex PCR. The repertoire holds approximately 150,000 clones, with 85% to 90% as singletons. The receptor was derived from an adult who received the MenACWY meningococcal vaccine as a control. The sample consisted of peripheral blood, taken 28 days after the second dose of the MenACWY control vaccine. The chain recombines TRBV6-5 with TRBJ1-4; D is unresolved. The CDR3 here is CASSYSRRAEKLFF. DNA of the CDR3: TGTGCCAGCAGTTACTCGAGAAGGGCGGAAAAACTGTTTTTT.